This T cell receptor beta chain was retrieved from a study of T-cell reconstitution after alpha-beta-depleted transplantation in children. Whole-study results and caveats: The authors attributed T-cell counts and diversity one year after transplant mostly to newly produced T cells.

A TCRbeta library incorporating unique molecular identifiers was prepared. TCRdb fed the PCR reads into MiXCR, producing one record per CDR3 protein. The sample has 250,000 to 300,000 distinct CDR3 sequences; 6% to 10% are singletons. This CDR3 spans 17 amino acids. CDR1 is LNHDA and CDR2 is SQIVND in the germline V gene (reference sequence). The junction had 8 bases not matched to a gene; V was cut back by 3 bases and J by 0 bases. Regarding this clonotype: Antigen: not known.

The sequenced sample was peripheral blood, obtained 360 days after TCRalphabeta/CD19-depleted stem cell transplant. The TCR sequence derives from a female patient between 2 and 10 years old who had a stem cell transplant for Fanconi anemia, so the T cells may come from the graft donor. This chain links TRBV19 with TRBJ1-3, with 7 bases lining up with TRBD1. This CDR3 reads CASSIPGQASSGNTIYF. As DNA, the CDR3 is TGTGCCAGTAGTATCCCCGGACAGGCGAGCTCTGGAAACACCATATATTTT.